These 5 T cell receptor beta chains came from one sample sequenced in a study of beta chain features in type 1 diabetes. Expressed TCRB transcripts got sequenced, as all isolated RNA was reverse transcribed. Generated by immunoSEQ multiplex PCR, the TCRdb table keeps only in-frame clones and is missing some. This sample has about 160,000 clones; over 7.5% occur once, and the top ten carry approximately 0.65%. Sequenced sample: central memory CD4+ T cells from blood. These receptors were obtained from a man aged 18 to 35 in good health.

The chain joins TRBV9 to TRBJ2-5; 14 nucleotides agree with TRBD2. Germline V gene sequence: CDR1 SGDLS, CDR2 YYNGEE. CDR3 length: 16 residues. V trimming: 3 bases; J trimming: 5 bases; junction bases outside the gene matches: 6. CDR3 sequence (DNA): TGTGCCAGCAGCGGACGACTAGCGGGAGGGGGGGAGACCCAGTACTTC. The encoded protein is CASSGRLAGGGETQYF.

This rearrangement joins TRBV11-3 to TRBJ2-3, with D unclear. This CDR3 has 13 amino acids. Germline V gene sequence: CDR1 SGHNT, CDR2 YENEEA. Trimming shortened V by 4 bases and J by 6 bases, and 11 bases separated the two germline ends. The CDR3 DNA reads TGTGCCAGCAGCTCCGGTATTTTGGATACGCAGTATTTT. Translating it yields CASSSGILDTQYF.

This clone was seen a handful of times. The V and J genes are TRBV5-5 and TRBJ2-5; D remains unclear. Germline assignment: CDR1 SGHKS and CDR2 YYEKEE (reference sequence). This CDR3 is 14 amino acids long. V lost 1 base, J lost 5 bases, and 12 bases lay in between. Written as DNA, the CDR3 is TGTGCCAGCAGCTTGAGCCCCCACCCGGAGACCCAGTACTTC. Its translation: CASSLSPHPETQYF.

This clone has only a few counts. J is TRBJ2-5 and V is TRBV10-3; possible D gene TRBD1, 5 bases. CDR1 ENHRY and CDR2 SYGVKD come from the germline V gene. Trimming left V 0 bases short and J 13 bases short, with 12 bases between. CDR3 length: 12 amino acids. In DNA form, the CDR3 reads TGTGCCATCAGTGAGTCGGGGCCATCGAGGTACTTC. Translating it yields CAISESGPSRYF.

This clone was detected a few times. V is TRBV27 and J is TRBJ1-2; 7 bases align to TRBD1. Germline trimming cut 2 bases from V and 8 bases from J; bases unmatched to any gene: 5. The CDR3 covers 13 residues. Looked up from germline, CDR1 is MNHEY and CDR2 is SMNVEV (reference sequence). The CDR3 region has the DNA TGTGCCAGCAGTTTAAGACAGGGTGACGGCTACACCTTC. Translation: CASSLRQGDGYTF.